One sample yielded the 28 T cell receptor beta chains listed below, sequenced in a study of monozygotic twins with inflammatory bowel disease. TCRdb reprocessed the 5' RACE reads and reports one entry per CDR3 protein, with no DNA. This listing includes around 400,000 distinct CDR3 sequences. Sequencing was done on a sample of blood. Receptor source: a human donor with ulcerative colitis or Crohn's disease, or a healthy co-twin of an affected twin (not recorded which).

The chain combines TRBV6-5 with TRBJ1-5. This CDR3 has 14 amino acids. The germline V gene encodes CDR1 MNHEY and CDR2 SVGAGI. CDR3 residues: CASWYGLSNQPQHF.

CDR3 amino acids: CASSSGVTAKEKLFF. This chain connects TRBV5-1 to TRBJ1-4; TCRdb designates TRBD1, a call that cannot be tested without DNA. This CDR3 contains 15 residues. Germline V lookup: CDR1 SGHRS, CDR2 YFSETQ.

The chain employs TRBV5-1 and TRBJ1-3; TCRdb outputs TRBD1, but without DNA this stays unchecked. In germline, CDR1 is SGHRS, CDR2 YFSETQ. The CDR3 consists of 15 residues. This CDR3 is CASRPLGGTGNTIYF.

This chain joins TRBV20-1 and TRBJ2-4; the TRBD1 assignment by TCRdb is unverifiable without DNA. CDR3 length equals 13 residues. Germline CDR1 DFQATT, CDR2 SNEGSKA (reference sequence). CDR3 region: CSAQGQGVNIQYF.

CDR3 protein: CAWGPGPEAFF. The chain has TRBV30 and TRBJ1-1; the TCRdb D gene call, TRBD1, has no DNA to confirm it. In germline, CDR1 is GTSNPN, CDR2 SVGIG (reference sequence). The CDR3 loop spans 11 amino acids.

The chain is built from TRBV5-1 and TRBJ1-5; TCRdb's D gene call, TRBD1, goes unchecked for lack of DNA. Germline V lookup: CDR1 SGHRS, CDR2 YFSETQ. The CDR3 contains 15 residues. This CDR3 reads CASSRDLGRDQPQHF.

The chain employs TRBV2 and TRBJ2-2; the D call from TCRdb, TRBD1, cannot be confirmed without DNA. In germline, CDR1 is SNHLY, CDR2 FYNNEI. The CDR3 is 12 residues long. The CDR3 reads CASSSPSYRLFF. Variable domain in full (rest from reference TRBV2 and TRBJ2-2): EPEVTQTPSHQVTQMGQEVILRCVPISNHLYFYWYRQILGQKVEFLVSFYNNEISEKSEIFDDQFSVERPDGSNFTLKIRSTKLEDSAMYFCASSSPSYRLFFGEGSRLTVL.

V is TRBV5-1 and J is TRBJ2-5; TCRdb selects TRBD1, and the lack of DNA leaves this call unchecked. CDR3 size: 15 residues. Per the germline V gene, CDR1 is SGHRS and CDR2 is YFSETQ. This chain's CDR3 is CASSLVMGQGETQYF.

V and J are TRBV10-3 and TRBJ1-1; without DNA, the TCRdb call of TRBD1 cannot be checked. This CDR3 spans 15 amino acids. Germline lookup yields CDR1 ENHRY and CDR2 SYGVKD. The CDR3 protein is CAISESDREGAEAFF.

The chain has TRBV25-1 and TRBJ1-2; the TCRdb D gene call, TRBD1, has no DNA to confirm it. The CDR3 contains 16 residues. Germline CDR1 is MGHDK and CDR2 is SYGVNS. CDR3 amino acids: CASSVRGVYEVYGYTF.

This CDR3 is CSVETGGHNEQFF. The gene calls are TRBV29-1 and TRBJ2-1; TCRdb's D gene call, TRBD1, goes unchecked for lack of DNA. CDR1 and CDR2 from the germline V gene are SQVTM and ANQGSEA. This CDR3 has 13 residues.

The genes are TRBV4-2 and TRBJ1-5; TCRdb outputs TRBD1, but without DNA this stays unchecked. CDR1 is LGHNA, CDR2 YNFKEQ, per germline. This CDR3 region has 19 residues. The CDR3 is CASSQESLPLSASNQPQHF.

J is TRBJ2-3 and V is TRBV10-3; TCRdb reports TRBD2, a call that lacks DNA to check it against. The CDR3 sequence is 15 residues long. Germline V CDR1 and CDR2: ENHRY, SYGVKD. The CDR3 sequence: CAIRRTSGDTDTQYF.

According to its frequency, this clonotype is medium-sized. This rearrangement joins TRBV10-2 to TRBJ2-7. This CDR3 contains 13 residues. Germline lookup yields CDR1 WSHSY and CDR2 SAAADI. The CDR3 sequence is CASRPDSSYEQYF.

The chain's CDR3 is CASTPSDTQYF. The chain uses TRBV11-2 and TRBJ2-3; TCRdb calls TRBD1, which cannot be checked without DNA. In germline, CDR1 is SGHAT, CDR2 FQNNGV. The CDR3 is 11 amino acids.

The chain is built from TRBV2 and TRBJ1-3. Germline values: CDR1 SNHLY, CDR2 FYNNEI. CDR3 length: 17 amino acids. The CDR3 sequence: CASSAFRPRSDGNTIYF.

The V and J genes are TRBV4-1 and TRBJ2-7; the D call from TCRdb, TRBD1, cannot be confirmed without DNA. This CDR3 region has 15 residues. The germline V gene encodes CDR1 MGHRA and CDR2 YSYEKL. The CDR3 protein is CASSLGTGGFYEQYF.

The chain couples TRBV10-3 to TRBJ1-1. CDR1 ENHRY and CDR2 SYGVKD come from the germline V gene. CDR3 length equals 15 residues. CDR3 amino acids: CAVRDWNGFGTEAFF.

The CDR3 loop is CASSAYPHNEQFF. The gene calls are TRBV9 and TRBJ2-1. The CDR3 sequence is 13 residues long. Germline CDR1 reads SGDLS; CDR2 reads YYNGEE.

The chain combines TRBV29-1 with TRBJ1-1; absent DNA, TCRdb's TRBD1 call cannot be checked. Germline loops: CDR1 SQVTM, CDR2 ANQGSEA. The CDR3 sequence is 15 residues long. The CDR3 loop reads CSVTPGGAGGTEAFF. Combining the CDR3 with reference TRBV29-1 and TRBJ1-1 gives the whole variable domain SAVISQKPSRDICQRGTSLTIQCQVDSQVTMMFWYRQQPGQSLTLIATANQGSEATYESGFVIDKFPISRPNLTFSTLTVSNMSPEDSSIYLCSVTPGGAGGTEAFFGQGTRLTVV.

The genes are TRBV11-2 and TRBJ2-7. This CDR3 has 11 amino acids. Germline-derived CDR1 and CDR2 are SGHAT and FQNNGV. CDR3 amino acids: CASSRRVEQYF.

The chain employs TRBV10-2 and TRBJ2-7; TCRdb reports TRBD2, a call that lacks DNA to check it against. Germline CDR1 reads WSHSY; CDR2 reads SAAADI. The CDR3 sequence is 16 residues long. This CDR3 is CASSEKQTGALDEQYF.

This rearrangement joins TRBV7-2 to TRBJ1-1; the TCRdb D gene call, TRBD1, has no DNA to confirm it. Germline CDR1 and CDR2: SGHTA and FQGNSA. The length of the CDR3 is 17 residues. The chain's CDR3 is CASRFNSGTRMNTEAFF.

CDR3 residues: CAWSVGVAGGDEQYF. V is TRBV30 and J is TRBJ2-7; TCRdb's D gene call, TRBD1, goes unchecked for lack of DNA. The CDR3 sequence is 15 residues long. Germline V gives CDR1 GTSNPN, CDR2 SVGIG (reference sequence).

The chain has TRBV28 and TRBJ2-7; TCRdb returns TRBD1, unconfirmable since there is no DNA. Germline CDR1 and CDR2: MDHEN and SYDVKM. The CDR3 runs 11 residues. This CDR3 reads CASSFDRSEYF.

V gene TRBV7-2 combines with J gene TRBJ1-1. The V gene's germline CDR1 is SGHTA and CDR2 FQGNSA. CDR3 size: 16 residues. The CDR3 loop is CASSLAGVMGNTEAFF.

V is TRBV7-2 and J is TRBJ2-7; with no DNA, the TCRdb D assignment of TRBD1 cannot be verified. This CDR3 spans 12 amino acids. Per germline, CDR1 SGHTA and CDR2 FQGNSA. The CDR3 protein is CASSLLERDPSF.

This chain links TRBV7-6 with TRBJ2-6. Germline values: CDR1 SGHVS, CDR2 FNYEAQ. The CDR3 covers 16 residues. The CDR3 spells CASSSKTVSGANVLTF.